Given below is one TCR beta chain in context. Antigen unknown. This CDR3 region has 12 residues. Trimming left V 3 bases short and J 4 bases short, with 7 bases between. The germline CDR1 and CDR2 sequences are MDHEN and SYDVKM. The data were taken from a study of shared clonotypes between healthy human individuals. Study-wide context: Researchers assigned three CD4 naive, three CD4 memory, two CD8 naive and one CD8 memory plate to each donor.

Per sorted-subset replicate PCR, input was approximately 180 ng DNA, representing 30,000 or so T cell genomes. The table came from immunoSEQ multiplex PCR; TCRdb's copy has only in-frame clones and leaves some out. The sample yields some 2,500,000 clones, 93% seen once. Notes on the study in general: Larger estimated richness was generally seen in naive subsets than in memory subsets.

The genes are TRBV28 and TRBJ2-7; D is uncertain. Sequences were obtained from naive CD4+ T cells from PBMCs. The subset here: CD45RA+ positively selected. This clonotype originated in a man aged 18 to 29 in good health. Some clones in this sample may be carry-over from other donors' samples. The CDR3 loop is CASSFGQYEQYF. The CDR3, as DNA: TGTGCCAGCAGTTTTGGGCAGTACGAGCAGTACTTC.